Each of the 2 T cell receptor beta chains below was sequenced from the same sample in a study of shared clonotypes between healthy human individuals. The naive CD8 fraction comprised CD45RO-negative cells positively selected for CCR7 and excluded terminally differentiated effector memory CD45RA+ cells. Some clones are missing from TCRdb's copy, which holds only in-frame ones; the method was immunoSEQ multiplex PCR. The table includes 1.5 million to 2.5 million clones, roughly 94% detected once. Input material: naive CD8+ T cells sorted from blood. The receptors derive from a man aged 18 to 29 in good health.

About this clone: A much larger clone lies one base from this, so it may be a read error. CDR3 nucleotides: TGTGCCAGCAGCCCCGGGACAGGGGCCTCCTACGAGCAGTACTTC. Translating gives CASSPGTGASYEQYF. V usage is TRBV6-5 and J usage is TRBJ2-7, with 10 bases fitting TRBD1. The V gene end was trimmed by 6 bases and the J gene end by 0 bases; junction bases not matched to a gene: 5. The CDR3 is made up of 15 amino acids. CDR1 and CDR2 from the germline V gene are MNHEY and SVGAGI.

The rearrangement links TRBV28 to TRBJ2-3; the match to TRBD2 covers 9 bases. From germline, CDR1 is MDHEN and CDR2 SYDVKM. Unmatched junction bases numbered 14, after V lost 3 bases and J lost 4 bases. The CDR3 is 18 amino acids. The CDR3 protein is CASSFFSAGGREADTQYF. Written as DNA, the CDR3 is TGTGCCAGCAGTTTCTTTTCGGCGGGGGGGCGAGAGGCAGATACGCAGTATTTT.